The present entry profiles one T cell receptor (beta chain) with its context. The data belong to a study of radiation and T cells in renal cell carcinoma. The wider study: Nephrectomy followed 15 Gy stereotactic body radiation by 4 weeks.

Libraries were prepared by immunoSEQ multiplex PCR; TCRdb keeps only in-frame clonotypes and omits some of them. The sample has approximately 120,000 clones, around 80% seen once. Germline V CDR1 and CDR2: MNHNS, SASEGT. This CDR3 is 16 amino acids long. Trimming removed 1 base at V and 2 bases at J, with 14 bases between. The time point is: baseline pretreatment blood. The treatment denotes: 15 Gy SBRT to primary tumor, nephrectomy 4 weeks later. Sequencing used blood, obtained from a patient whose treatment included radiotherapy and nephrectomy. The TCR originated in a woman aged 55-75 years with renal cell carcinoma. The J gene is TRBJ2-5, the V gene TRBV6-1; the D gene is possibly TRBD2 (7 bases). The CDR3 sequence is CASSEVRGRGQETQYF. The CDR3 nucleotides read TGTGCCAGCAGTGAAGTTAGGGGGAGGGGGCAAGAGACCCAGTACTTC.